This TCR beta chain was retrieved from a study of blood T cell repertoires in COVID-19. Study context: Sources were T cells, B-cell-depleted T cells, or PBMCs; the material itself was cDNA or gDNA.

Which cohort a participant joined came from the clinical history participants gave. Libraries were prepared by immunoSEQ multiplex PCR; TCRdb keeps only in-frame clonotypes and omits some of them. The top ten clones hold around 15% of a sample with fewer than 200,000 clones, roughly 82% of them seen once. This CDR3 region has 15 residues. Germline V CDR1 and CDR2: SGHRS, YFSETQ. With 1 base removed from V and 0 bases from J, the gap between germline ends came to 10 bases. The chain uses TRBV5-1 and TRBJ1-1; D is uncertain. Specimen: PBMCs or T cells enriched from blood (not recorded which). This receptor was identified in a man aged 50 to 60 who had recovered from COVID-19. In DNA, the CDR3 is TGCGCCAGCAGCTTGACGGTCACCATGAACACTGAAGCTTTCTTT. Translation: CASSLTVTMNTEAFF. Full variable domain (rest looked up from reference TRBV5-1 and TRBJ1-1): KAGVTQTPRYLIKTRGQQVTLSCSPISGHRSVSWYQQTPGQGLQFLFEYFSETQRNKGNFPGRFSGRQFSNSRSEMNVSTLELGDSALYLCASSLTVTMNTEAFFGQGTRLTVV.